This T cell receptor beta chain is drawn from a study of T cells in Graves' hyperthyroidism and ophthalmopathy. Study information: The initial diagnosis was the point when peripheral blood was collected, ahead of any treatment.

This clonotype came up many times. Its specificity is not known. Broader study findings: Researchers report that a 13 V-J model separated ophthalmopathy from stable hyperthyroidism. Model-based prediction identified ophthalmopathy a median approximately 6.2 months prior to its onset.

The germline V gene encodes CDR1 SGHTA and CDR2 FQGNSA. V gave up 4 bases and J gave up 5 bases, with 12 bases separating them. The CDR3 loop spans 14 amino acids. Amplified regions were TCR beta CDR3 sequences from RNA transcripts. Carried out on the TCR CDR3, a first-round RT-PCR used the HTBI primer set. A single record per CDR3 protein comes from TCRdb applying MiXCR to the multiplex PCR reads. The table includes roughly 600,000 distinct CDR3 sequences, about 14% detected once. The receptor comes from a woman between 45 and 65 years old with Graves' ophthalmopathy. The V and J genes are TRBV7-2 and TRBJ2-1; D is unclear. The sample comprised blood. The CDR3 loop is CASSSSSPDNEQFF. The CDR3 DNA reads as TGTGCCAGCAGCTCTTCATCCCCAGACAATGAGCAGTTCTTC.